What follows is one T cell receptor beta chain and its context. The data originate from a study of graft-versus-host responses after intestinal transplantation. The overall study: Isolated intestinal, liver-intestinal, or multivisceral transplants were what recipients had. Study outcomes and limitations: GvH clones were found in recipient marrow; some appeared first in ileum or blood.

Produced via immunoSEQ multiplex PCR; TCRdb's table is partial and in-frame only. This table has about 14,000 clones, 25% to 30% appearing once. Material: alloreactive CD4+ T cells from a mixed lymphocyte reaction culture, obtained before intestinal transplant. Specified subset: CFSE-low proliferating T cells sorted from roughly six-day pre-transplant mixed lymphocyte reaction (GvH or HvG direction). The TCR was taken from a human patient who received an intestinal transplant.

As DNA, the CDR3 is TGTGCCAGCAGCTCCCAGCGTAGCGGGAGAGGGGAGCAGTTCTTC. It translates to CASSSQRSGRGEQFF. This chain uses TRBV7-6 with TRBJ2-1, with 9 bases aligning to TRBD2. The CDR3 covers 15 residues. The ends lost 4 bases at V and 10 bases at J; junction bases unmatched: 11. Germline assignment: CDR1 SGHVS and CDR2 FNYEAQ.